Listed below are T cell receptor beta chains from one sample, sequenced in a study of blood T cells in healthy people across ages. In TCRdb, the 5' RACE reads were re-called with MiXCR into one record per CDR3 protein. Of about 640,000 distinct CDR3 sequences in the sample, under 65% were seen once. The sequencing sample was made of blood. Receptors originate from a man aged 55 to 70 in good health. Each CDR3 is given with its conserved first and last residue.

CDR3 length,V gene,J gene,CDR3 protein
14,TRBV20-1,TRBJ2-3,CSAKALGTRDTQYF
14,TRBV11-3,TRBJ2-1,CASSWDSSYNEQFF
17,TRBV24-1,TRBJ2-2,CATSDRNPGRHAGELFF
13,TRBV20-1,-,CSATSGGAQTQYF
14,TRBV4-1,TRBJ1-5,CASSHGDSNQPQHF
16,TRBV9,-,CASSVGVGLTRETQYF
15,TRBV15,TRBJ2-3,CATSRTSGPTDTQYF
13,TRBV12-3/TRBV12-4,TRBJ1-2,CASSPTGPYGYTF
18,TRBV4-1,TRBJ1-2,CASSQHSPGQGVNYGYTF
12,TRBV20-1,TRBJ2-5,CSGRGQQETQYF
15,TRBV6-5,TRBJ1-1,CASRLLGTGVSEAFF
13,TRBV29-1,TRBJ2-7,CSVGGQGYYEQYF
15,TRBV7-9,TRBJ1-1,CASSIRTGQNTEAFF
16,TRBV6-2/TRBV6-3,TRBJ2-5,CASSPEYRGYQETQYF
15,TRBV20-1,TRBJ2-1,CSARYRGRPNNEQFF
15,TRBV11-2,TRBJ2-5,CASSLRGLAEETQYF
14,TRBV18,TRBJ1-4,CASSPGTGREKLFF
15,TRBV4-1,TRBJ1-2,CASSQALNAAYGYTF
14,TRBV6-5,TRBJ1-1,CASSYGNWYTEAFF
16,TRBV5-1,TRBJ2-6,CASTRTDRSGANVLTF
14,TRBV18,TRBJ1-2,CASSDSTANYGYTF
11,TRBV29-1,TRBJ1-4,CSVRDNEKLFF